This entry concerns a single T cell receptor (beta chain). Its antigen is still unknown. V lost 4 bases, J lost 4 bases, and 6 bases stayed unmatched. There are 14 residues in the CDR3. Looked up from germline, CDR1 is SEHNR and CDR2 is FQNEAQ (reference sequence). Deep-level assay runs were performed. Libraries were prepared by immunoSEQ multiplex PCR; TCRdb keeps only in-frame clonotypes and omits some of them. The sample comprises 2 million to 2.5 million clones, about 92% of which are singletons, and 0.35% to 0.45% rests with the top ten. This sample was taken from a study of shared clonotypes between healthy human individuals. Study-wide context: Donors had three CD4 naive, three CD4 memory, two CD8 naive and one CD8 memory plate apiece. Study-level results: Generally, naive subsets came out with larger estimated richness than memory subsets. Four donors held around 5% of naive CD4 clonotypes in common.

The sample consisted of naive CD4+ T cells from PBMCs. The subset here: CD45RA+ positively selected. V gene TRBV7-9 combines with J gene TRBJ2-5; 7 nucleotides agree with TRBD2. This TCR derives from a young man in good health. Some clones in this sample may be carry-over from other donors' samples. CDR3 sequence: CASSSGTIRETQYF. The CDR3, as DNA: TGTGCCAGCAGCTCCGGGACTATCAGAGAGACCCAGTACTTC.